This T cell receptor (beta chain) emerged from a study of human T cells and chemical hapten exposure. About the study: Sensitization used 2% DPC on approximately 2 cm by approximately 2 cm upper inner arm skin. Throughout the approximately 25-week study, diphenylcyclopropenone was applied weekly to the patients' scalps. Study conclusions and caveats: While controls formed fewer of them, expanded TCRs formed significantly more large CDR3 similarity clusters. Patch test score was positively correlated with the counts of TCRs that had expanded at PT1.

Turning to this clonotype: Its specificity is not known.

TCRdb processed the RACE reads anew with MiXCR; each CDR3 protein has one entry. The profile shows about 180,000 distinct CDR3 sequences, about 31% of them singletons. As for time point: pre-sensitization, week 0. Treatment given: therapeutic diphenylcyclopropenone sensitization with weekly scalp DPC. Germline V CDR1 and CDR2: SEHNR, FQNEAQ (reference sequence). CDR3 length equals 11 residues. V was trimmed by 6 bases and J by 7 bases, leaving 9 bases between them. This sequence originates from a woman aged 25 to 39 with alopecia areata. Some clones in this sample may be carry-over from other donors' samples. The chain has TRBV7-9 and TRBJ1-1, with a weak D call TRBD1 (6 bases). The sample in question was whole blood, obtained in connection with sensitization to the hapten diphenylcyclopropenone (DPC). CDR3 sequence reads: CASRLQGEAFF. The CDR3 DNA reads TGTGCCAGCAGGTTACAGGGTGAAGCTTTCTTT.